The count of the clone carrying this T cell receptor (beta chain) is one. This specimen belongs to a study of blood T cell repertoires in COVID-19. Study-wide background: The cDNA or gDNA used as material had been derived from T cells, B-cell-depleted T cells, or PBMCs.

Assay: immunoSEQ multiplex PCR; the TCRdb copy retains only in-frame clones and omits some. The table lists some 66,000 clones, about 90% of them singletons. CDR1 is LGHDT and CDR2 is YNNKEL in the germline V gene (reference sequence). The CDR3 runs to 16 residues. The J segment lost 5 bases and the V segment lost 0 bases, leaving 6 bases of the junction unmatched. This TCR was recovered from a human donor in a cohort sampled during active COVID-19. Sample: peripheral blood. The V and J genes are TRBV3-1 (or the pseudogene TRBV3-2) and TRBJ2-5; 10 nucleotides align to TRBD2. CDR3 coding DNA: TGTGCCAGCAGCCAAGATCGGGCTAGCGGGGGTGAGACCCAGTACTTC. It translates to CASSQDRASGGETQYF.